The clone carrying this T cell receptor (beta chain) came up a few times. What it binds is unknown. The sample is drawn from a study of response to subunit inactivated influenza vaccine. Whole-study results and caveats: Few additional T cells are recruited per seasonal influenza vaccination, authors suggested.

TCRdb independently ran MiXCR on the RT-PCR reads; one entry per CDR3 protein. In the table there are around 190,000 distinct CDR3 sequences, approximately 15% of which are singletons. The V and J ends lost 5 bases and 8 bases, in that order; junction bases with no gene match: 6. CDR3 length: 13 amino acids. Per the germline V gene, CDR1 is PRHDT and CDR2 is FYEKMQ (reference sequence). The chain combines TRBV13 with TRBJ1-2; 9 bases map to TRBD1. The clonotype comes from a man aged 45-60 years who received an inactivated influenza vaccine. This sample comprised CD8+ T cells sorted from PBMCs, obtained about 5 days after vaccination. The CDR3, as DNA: TGTGCCAGCAGCGAGGGACAGGGTCACGGCTACACCTTC. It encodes CASSEGQGHGYTF.